This T cell receptor beta chain was obtained from a study of T-cell memory formation after mild COVID-19. V shed 5 bases and J 2 bases; nucleotides not matched to a gene: 4. CDR3 length equals 15 residues. TCRdb re-derived calls from the 5' RACE reads in MiXCR, one entry per CDR3 protein. The data contain 200,000 to 250,000 distinct CDR3 sequences, roughly 9.4% of them singletons. This clonotype was seen a few times. What it binds is unknown. Study-wide results and caveats: Clones that contracted from day 15 to 85 had balanced CD4/CD8; later expanders were CD4+ biased.

The J gene is TRBJ2-1, the V gene TRBV12-3 or TRBV12-4, with 9 bases fitting TRBD2. Sequenced input: PBMCs or a T cell subset sorted from them (not recorded which). This receptor was obtained from a man aged 18 to 35 who had mild COVID-19 (a few samples of this study predate the infection). Cell type and time point are not known. CDR3 region: CASSRAGGTYNEQFF. CDR3 bases: TGTGCCAGCAGTCGAGCGGGGGGCACCTACAATGAGCAGTTCTTC.